These 26 T cell receptor beta chains were all obtained from the same sample, sequenced in a study of blood T cell repertoires in COVID-19. TCRdb's copy holds only in-frame clones and misses some; the assay was immunoSEQ multiplex PCR. The sample has hundreds of thousands of clones, 70% to 90% seen once. Sequenced: PBMCs or T cells enriched from blood (not recorded which). The receptors come from a young man who had recovered from COVID-19.

The chain has TRBV7-2 and TRBJ1-2; no reliable D call. This CDR3 has 15 amino acids. Deletions cut 7 bases from V and 0 bases from J, with 15 bases between. Looked up from germline, CDR1 is SGHTA and CDR2 is FQGNSA. The CDR3 loop is CASTIRVASNYGYTF. The CDR3 DNA follows: TGTGCCAGCACCATTAGAGTCGCCTCTAACTATGGCTACACCTTC.

The chain couples TRBV9 to TRBJ2-7, with 9 positions matching TRBD1. The V gene end was trimmed by 2 bases and the J gene end by 6 bases; junction bases not matched to a gene: 15. Germline V lookup: CDR1 SGDLS, CDR2 YYNGEE. The CDR3 totals 17 residues. The DNA of the CDR3 is TGTGCCAGCAGCGTGGCGCCTACGGGACAGGGTAGGTCCGAGCAGTACTTC. Its protein product is CASSVAPTGQGRSEQYF.

The V call is TRBV6-4, the J call TRBJ2-2, with D possibly being TRBD2 (5 bases). CDR3 length equals 15 residues. Deletions cut 6 bases from V and 1 base from J, with 12 bases between. Germline values: CDR1 MRHNA, CDR2 SNTAGT. The CDR3 region is CASRAGVGNTGELFF. The CDR3, as DNA: TGTGCCAGCAGGGCCGGGGTAGGGAACACCGGGGAGCTGTTTTTT.

The V call is TRBV4-2, the J call TRBJ2-1; 11 nucleotides align to TRBD2. The germline gives CDR1 LGHNA, CDR2 YNFKEQ. The CDR3 has 17 residues. Trimming cost V 3 bases and J 3 bases; bases outside gene matches: 7. This CDR3 reads CASSHTLAGGLYNEQFF. The CDR3 DNA sequence: TGTGCCAGCAGCCATACCCTAGCGGGGGGCCTCTACAATGAGCAGTTCTTC.

V gene TRBV5-6 combines with J gene TRBJ2-3; 11 bases align to TRBD2. The junction had 6 bases not matched to a gene; V was cut back by 2 bases and J by 4 bases. This CDR3 is built from 16 residues. CDR1 SGHDT and CDR2 YYEEEE come from the germline V gene. CDR3 in DNA: TGTGCCAGCAGCTTACTAGCGGGGGCTGCCCCAGATACGCAGTATTTT. This gives the protein CASSLLAGAAPDTQYF.

This clone is a singleton in its sample. The chain employs TRBV24-1 and TRBJ1-5; TRBD1 might be the D (5 bases). V lost 3 bases, J lost 5 bases, and 16 bases lay in between. Per germline, CDR1 KGHDR and CDR2 SFDVKD. There are 16 residues in the CDR3. The CDR3 nucleotides read TGTGCCACCAGTGATGCACATTTCGGGGGTCATCAGCCCCAGCATTTT. It is translated as CATSDAHFGGHQPQHF.

The chain employs TRBV29-1 and TRBJ2-5, with D tentatively TRBD2 (6 bases). The germline CDR1 and CDR2 sequences are SQVTM and ANQGSEA. V was clipped by 7 bases and J by 2 bases, with 11 bases between them. This CDR3 is built from 12 residues. In nucleotides, the CDR3 is TGCAGCGGAACGACTAGTCAAGAGACCCAGTACTTC. This translates into CSGTTSQETQYF.

V and J are TRBV4-3 and TRBJ1-3; TRBD1 might be the D (5 bases). CDR1 LGHNA and CDR2 YSLEER come from the germline V gene. This CDR3 contains 16 residues. V lost 0 bases, J lost 0 bases, and 9 bases lay in between. The CDR3 coding sequence is TGCGCCAGCAGCCAAGACCCCGGGGGCTCTGGAAACACCATATATTTT. This sequence encodes CASSQDPGGSGNTIYF.

The genes are TRBV27 and TRBJ2-1; 9 bases are a match to TRBD1. CDR1 is MNHEY and CDR2 is SMNVEV in the germline V gene (reference sequence). The V gene end was trimmed by 2 bases and the J gene end by 7 bases; junction bases not matched to a gene: 9. The CDR3 spans 16 residues. The CDR3: CASSLDLGTGLNEQFF. The CDR3 DNA follows: TGTGCCAGCAGTTTAGATTTAGGGACAGGGTTAAATGAGCAGTTCTTC.

The gene calls are TRBV10-3 and TRBJ2-1; tentative D call: TRBD1 (5 bases). V dropped 3 bases and J dropped 7 bases, with 10 bases sitting between them. The CDR3 sequence is 13 residues long. The germline CDR1 and CDR2 sequences are ENHRY and SYGVKD. CDR3 bases: TGTGCCATCAGTGATCGCAGGGAAAATGAGCAGTTCTTC. It translates to CAISDRRENEQFF.

This clone was counted at least ten times. The V call is TRBV29-1, the J call TRBJ2-7; TRBD1 agrees at 9 bases. There are 13 residues in the CDR3. Trimming removed 6 bases from V and 6 bases from J; junction bases left unmatched: 9. Germline CDR1 reads SQVTM; CDR2 reads ANQGSEA. This CDR3 reads CSVDPGQGTEQYF. The CDR3 DNA reads TGCAGCGTGGATCCGGGACAGGGTACCGAGCAGTACTTC.

Worth noting for this clone: Its ends do not fully match the called genes, so a read error is possible. This sequence joins TRBV28 and TRBJ1-3; D unresolved. This CDR3 comprises 14 residues. In germline, CDR1 is MDHEN, CDR2 SYDVKM. In nucleotides, the CDR3 is TGTGCCAGCACTTTATCAGGTGACCGAAACACCATATATTTT. This sequence encodes CASTLSGDRNTIYF.

This clone was found once. This chain links TRBV18 with TRBJ1-1; TRBD1 is a possible D gene (5 bases). Deletions cut 3 bases from V and 0 bases from J, with 11 bases between. CDR1 and CDR2 (germline): KGHSH, LQKENI. The CDR3 spans 15 residues. Here the CDR3 reads CASSPQEGLNTEAFF. CDR3 coding DNA: TGTGCCAGCTCACCGCAGGAGGGGTTGAACACTGAAGCTTTCTTT. Full variable domain (rest looked up from reference TRBV18 and TRBJ1-1): NAGVMQNPRHLVRRRGQEARLRCSPMKGHSHVYWYRQLPEEGLKFMVYLQKENIIDESGMPKERFSAEFPKEGPSILRIQQVVRGDSAAYFCASSPQEGLNTEAFFGQGTRLTVV.

The chain couples TRBV10-2 to TRBJ1-2; 9 positions match TRBD1. Looked up from germline, CDR1 is WSHSY and CDR2 is SAAADI. CDR3 size: 14 residues. Unmatched junction bases numbered 7, after V lost 6 bases and J lost 5 bases. CDR3 residues: CASRPPGQGYGYTF. CDR3 bases: TGCGCCAGCAGACCTCCGGGACAGGGTTATGGCTACACCTTC.

The chain couples TRBV19 to TRBJ2-7, with 8 bases aligning to TRBD2. The J segment lost 0 bases and the V segment lost 7 bases, leaving 11 bases of the junction unmatched. Germline CDR1 LNHDA, CDR2 SQIVND (reference sequence). The CDR3 is 16 amino acids. Here the CDR3 reads CASKMAGGYNSYEQYF. CDR3 sequence (DNA): TGTGCCAGTAAGATGGCGGGGGGATACAACTCCTACGAGCAGTACTTC.

The rearrangement uses TRBV6-5 and TRBJ2-7, with a tentative D call TRBD1 (6 bases). The germline V gene encodes CDR1 MNHEY and CDR2 SVGAGI. The CDR3 extends over 13 amino acids. V was cut by 6 bases and J by 4 bases, with 13 bases left in between. The CDR3 here is CASRSPGQYEQYF. As DNA, the CDR3 is TGTGCCAGCAGATCCCCGGGACAATACGAGCAGTACTTC.

This rearrangement joins TRBV6-2 or TRBV6-3 to TRBJ2-2, with D tentatively TRBD1 (5 bases). V lost 2 bases to trimming and J lost 5 bases, with 15 bases between them. Per germline, CDR1 MNHEY and CDR2 SVGEGT. This CDR3 has 16 residues. CDR3 in DNA: TGTGCCAGCAGTTACCCTAGTAGGGGTGTTACCGGGGAGCTGTTTTTT. Amino acids: CASSYPSRGVTGELFF.

The CDR3: CASSLNSGGPSYNEQFF. CDR3 DNA sequence: TGTGCCAGCAGCTTAAACTCCGGGGGTCCCTCCTACAATGAGCAGTTCTTC. The rearrangement links TRBV7-9 to TRBJ2-1; D perhaps matches TRBD2 (6 bases). Trimming cost V 2 bases and J 0 bases, with 14 bases left between them. Germline CDR1 reads SEHNR; CDR2 reads FQNEAQ (reference sequence). The CDR3 is 17 residues long.

J is TRBJ2-2 and V is TRBV2, with D possibly being TRBD2 (6 bases). The CDR3 is 14 amino acids. Per the germline V gene, CDR1 is SNHLY and CDR2 is FYNNEI. The ends were cut back, 3 bases at V and 4 bases at J, with 9 bases in the middle. CDR3 DNA: TGTGCCAGCAGTGACCAGGGAGGCACCGGGGAGCTGTTTTTT. Translation gives CASSDQGGTGELFF. The full variable domain, with the rest looked up from reference TRBV2 and TRBJ2-2, is EPEVTQTPSHQVTQMGQEVILRCVPISNHLYFYWYRQILGQKVEFLVSFYNNEISEKSEIFDDQFSVERPDGSNFTLKIRSTKLEDSAMYFCASSDQGGTGELFFGEGSRLTVL.

The genes are TRBV7-6 and TRBJ2-1; 11 nucleotides match TRBD2. V was clipped by 1 base and J by 5 bases; unmatched bases: 4. The CDR3 sequence is 16 residues long. The germline CDR1 and CDR2 sequences are SGHVS and FNYEAQ. The CDR3 nucleotides are TGTGCCAGCAGCTTAGGCTCTAGCGGGGGGCACAATGAGCAGTTCTTC. Its translation: CASSLGSSGGHNEQFF.

The chain is built from TRBV9 and TRBJ2-7, with 8 bases aligning to TRBD2. This CDR3 region has 15 residues. The V and J ends lost 0 bases and 3 bases, in that order; junction bases with no gene match: 5. Germline V CDR1 and CDR2: SGDLS, YYNGEE. The CDR3, as DNA: TGTGCCAGCAGCGTAGCCCCCAGCGGGGGCTACGAGCAGTACTTC. Encoded protein: CASSVAPSGGYEQYF.

Of note for this clone: Other DNA sequences in the same sample also yield this CDR3. The rearrangement uses TRBV5-1 and TRBJ2-1; possible D gene TRBD1, 6 bases. Germline V gene data show CDR1 as SGHRS and CDR2 as YFSETQ. This CDR3 is built from 12 residues. The ends were cut back, 0 bases at V and 9 bases at J, with 7 bases in the middle. CDR3 amino acids: CASSLGGREQFF. In DNA form, the CDR3 reads TGCGCCAGCAGCTTGGGGGGGCGTGAGCAGTTCTTC.

This chain joins TRBV30 and TRBJ2-7, with TRBD1 identical over 7 bases. This CDR3 contains 15 residues. J gave up 2 bases and V 5 bases, and 12 bases lay outside the gene matches. Germline-derived CDR1 and CDR2 are GTSNPN and SVGIG (reference sequence). CDR3 residues: CAWGHGTVIPYEQYF. The CDR3, as DNA: TGTGCCTGGGGACACGGGACAGTCATCCCCTACGAGCAGTACTTC.

The chain recombines TRBV6-6 with TRBJ1-4, with D perhaps TRBD1 (5 bases). The CDR3 length is 13 residues. Germline loops: CDR1 MNHNY, CDR2 SVGAGI (reference sequence). V was cut by 9 bases and J by 8 bases, with 16 bases left in between. The CDR3 coding sequence is TGTGCCAGTGGGACTACCGTTTGGGAAAAACTGTTTTTT. Its translation: CASGTTVWEKLFF.

The J gene is TRBJ2-7, the V gene TRBV27, with D tentatively TRBD2 (6 bases). The CDR3 extends over 16 amino acids. Germline V lookup: CDR1 MNHEY, CDR2 SMNVEV (reference sequence). Trimming removed 0 bases from V and 4 bases from J, with 16 bases in between. The CDR3 is CASSLSGGRGSYEQYF. For the CDR3, the DNA is TGTGCCAGCAGTTTATCGGGGGGACGGGGGTCATACGAGCAGTACTTC.

This clone was counted once. V and J are TRBV6-5 and TRBJ2-2; 7 nucleotides agree with TRBD1. V lost 6 bases and J lost 6; bases outside the gene matches: 10. Germline V lookup: CDR1 MNHEY, CDR2 SVGAGI. This CDR3 spans 15 amino acids. The CDR3 sequence: CASRKDREVSGELFF. CDR3 sequence (DNA): TGTGCCAGCAGAAAAGACAGGGAAGTTTCCGGGGAGCTGTTTTTT.